This TCR beta chain derives from a study of control samples from healthy donors and cancer patients. Germline V lookup: CDR1 SGHVS, CDR2 FQNEAQ. V gave up 4 bases and J gave up 8 bases, with 12 bases separating them. The CDR3 loop spans 13 amino acids. Data came from immunoSEQ multiplex PCR; TCRdb stores just in-frame clones and leaves some out. The sample lists roughly 100,000 clones; 83% were seen once. The sequence was obtained from a woman in her forties or fifties in good health. V and J are TRBV7-8 and TRBJ2-1; no clear D gene. The source material was blood. CDR3 region: CASSSGYRDEQFF. CDR3 DNA: TGTGCCAGCAGCTCGGGTTATAGGGATGAGCAGTTCTTC. Full variable domain (remainder filled in from reference TRBV7-8 and TRBJ2-1): GAGVSQSPRYKVAKRGQDVALRCDPISGHVSLFWYQQALGQGPEFLTYFQNEAQLDKSGLPSDRFFAERPEGSVSTLKIQRTQQEDSAVYLCASSSGYRDEQFFGPGTRLTVL.